The 4 T cell receptor beta chains below were found in one sample sequenced in a study of sequential checkpoint blockade in melanoma. Sequenced by immunoSEQ multiplex PCR; TCRdb stores in-frame clones only, minus some. Among under 45,000 clones, about 83% were seen once, and the ten largest hold around 5.4%. The treatment: randomized to nivolumab then ipilimumab (arm A) or the reverse (arm B). Source: CD8+ T cells sorted from blood (inferred from file names), taken from a patient given nivolumab and ipilimumab in sequence. These receptors were obtained from a human donor with melanoma.

The V call is TRBV5-1, the J call TRBJ2-5; D ambiguous. CDR1 and CDR2 from the germline V gene are SGHRS and YFSETQ. V lost 4 bases to trimming and J lost 5 bases, with 9 bases between them. The CDR3 loop spans 12 amino acids. The CDR3 coding sequence is TGCGCCAGCAGCGGGTCGGAGGAGACCCAGTACTTC. Its translation is CASSGSEETQYF. Variable domain in full (rest from reference TRBV5-1 and TRBJ2-5): KAGVTQTPRYLIKTRGQQVTLSCSPISGHRSVSWYQQTPGQGLQFLFEYFSETQRNKGNFPGRFSGRQFSNSRSEMNVSTLELGDSALYLCASSGSEETQYFGPGTRLLVL.

The chain combines TRBV27 with TRBJ1-5; tentative D call: TRBD1 (5 bases). The CDR3 spans 13 residues. Per germline, CDR1 MNHEY and CDR2 SMNVEV (reference sequence). Trimming pared 4 bases from V and 3 bases from J, leaving 7 bases between. CDR3 DNA sequence: TGTGCCAGCAGTTCAGGGCCCAATCAGCCCCAGCATTTT. It translates to CASSSGPNQPQHF.

This clone was counted a single time. V usage is TRBV6-5 and J usage is TRBJ2-7; TRBD2 is a possible D gene (6 bases). This CDR3 is 15 amino acids long. The germline CDR1 and CDR2 sequences are MNHEY and SVGAGI. The ends were cut back, 0 bases at V and 0 bases at J, with 9 bases in the middle. CDR3 loop: CASSYSVGGSYEQYF. The CDR3 DNA follows: TGTGCCAGCAGTTACTCTGTGGGGGGCTCCTACGAGCAGTACTTC.

The gene calls are TRBV4-1 and TRBJ1-1, with a tentative D call TRBD1 (6 bases). The CDR3 length is 15 residues. CDR1 and CDR2 (germline): MGHRA, YSYEKL. The V and J ends lost 1 base and 1 base respectively, with 10 bases between them. The CDR3 here is CASSQGGGQNTEAFF. The CDR3, as DNA: TGCGCCAGCAGCCAAGGCGGGGGACAGAACACTGAAGCTTTCTTT.